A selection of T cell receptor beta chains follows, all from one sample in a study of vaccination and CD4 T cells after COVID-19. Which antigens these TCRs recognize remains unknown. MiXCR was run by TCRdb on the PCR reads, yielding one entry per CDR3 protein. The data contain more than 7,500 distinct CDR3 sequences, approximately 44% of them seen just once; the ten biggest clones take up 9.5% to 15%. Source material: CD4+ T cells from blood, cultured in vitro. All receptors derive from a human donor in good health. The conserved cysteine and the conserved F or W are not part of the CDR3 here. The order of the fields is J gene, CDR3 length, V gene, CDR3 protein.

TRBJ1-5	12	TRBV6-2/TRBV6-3	ASSYPGEQQPQH
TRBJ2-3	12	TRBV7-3	ASSPTGAEDTQY
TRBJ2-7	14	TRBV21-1	ASSPEDAAGKYEQY
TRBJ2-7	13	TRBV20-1	SARRASVIGGEQY
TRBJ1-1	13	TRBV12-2	ASRTDRTLNTEAF
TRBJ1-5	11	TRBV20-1	SATTDSNQPQH
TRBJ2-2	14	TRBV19	ASRSVGLGKDGELF
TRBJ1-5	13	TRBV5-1	ASSLGTGENQPQH
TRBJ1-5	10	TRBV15	ATSRLNQPQH
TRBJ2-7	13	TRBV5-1	ASSLMASGSNEQY
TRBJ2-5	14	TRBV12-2	ASRLARGTREETQY
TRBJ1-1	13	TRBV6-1	ASTIGQSGGTEAF
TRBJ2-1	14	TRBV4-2	ASSQVGPSSYNEQF
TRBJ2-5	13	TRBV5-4	ASSSRDRAEETQY
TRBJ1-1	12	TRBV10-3	AINGQGQYTEAF
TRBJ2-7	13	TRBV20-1	SATDTGTGSYEQY